These 21 T cell receptor beta chains came from one sample sequenced in a study of a mutant IDH1 vaccine in newly diagnosed glioma. Time point here: week 11, during vaccination. One vaccine dose held 300 ug of mutant IDH1 20-mer peptide and came with topical imiquimod. Which antigens these TCRs recognize remains unknown. Profiled with immunoSEQ multiplex PCR; TCRdb holds only in-frame clones, not every one. The sample carries roughly 120,000 clones, roughly 77% recorded once. The source was PBMCs, collected from a glioma patient whose treatment included an IDH1 peptide vaccine. These receptors originate from a man aged 40-55 years with glioma.

The J gene is TRBJ1-5, the V gene TRBV29-1, with 10 bases lining up with TRBD1. The CDR3 consists of 14 residues. CDR1 and CDR2 (germline): SQVTM, ANQGSEA. The junction had 4 bases not matched to a gene; V was cut back by 4 bases and J by 4 bases. The CDR3 region is CSVAGTGVNQPQHF. Written as DNA, the CDR3 is TGCAGCGTTGCAGGGACAGGGGTTAATCAGCCCCAGCATTTT. The full variable domain, in which reference TRBV29-1 and TRBJ1-5 provide the parts outside the CDR3, is SAVISQKPSRDICQRGTSLTIQCQVDSQVTMMFWYRQQPGQSLTLIATANQGSEATYESGFVIDKFPISRPNLTFSTLTVSNMSPEDSSIYLCSVAGTGVNQPQHFGDGTRLSIL.

This clone was seen only once. The rearrangement links TRBV30 to TRBJ2-7; D possibly uses TRBD1 or TRBD2 (6 bases each). The CDR3 spans 13 residues. V gave up 5 bases and J gave up 7 bases, with 18 bases separating them. CDR1 is GTSNPN, CDR2 SVGIG, per germline (reference sequence). This CDR3 reads CAWRVRGQLEQYF. The CDR3 DNA reads as TGTGCCTGGCGGGTCCGGGGGCAATTGGAGCAGTACTTC.

V gene TRBV7-2 combines with J gene TRBJ1-1, with D unclear. V dropped 2 bases and J dropped 2 bases, with 12 bases sitting between them. The CDR3 length is 15 residues. Germline CDR1 SGHTA, CDR2 FQGNSA. The CDR3 DNA is TGTGCCAGCAGCTTATTCCGCAAAACTAACACTGAAGCTTTCTTT. This encodes CASSLFRKTNTEAFF.

This clone came up many times. This chain connects TRBV6-1 to TRBJ1-2; D call uncertain. The V end was cut by 0 bases, the J end by 8 bases, with 10 bases between. Germline V lookup: CDR1 MNHNS, CDR2 SASEGT. This CDR3 contains 13 residues. The CDR3, as DNA: TGTGCCAGCAGTGAAGCGGGGAGTTGGGGCTACACCTTC. It encodes CASSEAGSWGYTF.

The chain carries TRBV19 and TRBJ2-1, with a weak D call TRBD1 (5 bases). This CDR3 region has 14 residues. The germline CDR1 and CDR2 sequences are LNHDA and SQIVND (reference sequence). The germline V and J ends were trimmed by 7 bases and 4 bases, with 14 bases remaining between them. CDR3 loop: CASNRGSQYNEQFF. Written as DNA, the CDR3 is TGTGCCAGTAATAGGGGCAGTCAATACAATGAGCAGTTCTTC.

As regards this clone: The junction differs from germline at one of its ends, possibly a read error. This rearrangement joins TRBV10-1 to TRBJ2-1; TRBD2 aligns across 8 bases. The germline V gene encodes CDR1 WNHNN and CDR2 SYGVQD (reference sequence). This CDR3 is built from 13 residues. CDR3 coding DNA: TGCGCCAGCAGTGACCCGTCCGGGACTAGTCGGCTCTTC. It yields the protein CASSDPSGTSRLF.

This clone was seen a few times. This rearrangement joins TRBV7-9 to TRBJ1-5; D unresolved. CDR3 size: 13 residues. CDR1 SEHNR and CDR2 FQNEAQ come from the germline V gene (reference sequence). Trimming shortened V by 3 bases and J by 0 bases, and 3 bases separated the two germline ends. The CDR3 DNA reads as TGTGCCAGCAGCTTCGGTAGCAATCAGCCCCAGCATTTT. This encodes CASSFGSNQPQHF.

A few counts support this clone. The chain carries TRBV6-5 and TRBJ2-1; D remains unclear. This CDR3 is built from 15 residues. V lost 4 bases and J 2 bases, leaving 12 bases between the germline ends. CDR1 and CDR2 from the germline V gene are MNHEY and SVGAGI. In DNA form, the CDR3 reads TGTGCCAGCAGTTTTGGAGTCATGGCCTACAATGAGCAGTTCTTC. Residues: CASSFGVMAYNEQFF.

The chain is built from TRBV2 and TRBJ2-1; the D gene is possibly TRBD2 (6 bases). CDR1 and CDR2 (germline): SNHLY, FYNNEI. V was shortened by 9 bases and J by 4 bases, with 10 bases between the two germline ends. The CDR3 has 12 amino acids. The DNA for the CDR3 is TGTGCCAGGCTAGCGCCTTACAATGAGCAGTTCTTC. It specifies CARLAPYNEQFF. Filled out from reference TRBV2 and TRBJ2-1, the complete variable domain reads EPEVTQTPSHQVTQMGQEVILRCVPISNHLYFYWYRQILGQKVEFLVSFYNNEISEKSEIFDDQFSVERPDGSNFTLKIRSTKLEDSAMYFCARLAPYNEQFFGPGTRLTVL.

The chain uses TRBV5-1 and TRBJ2-7; the match to TRBD1 covers 9 bases. Germline V gene sequence: CDR1 SGHRS, CDR2 YFSETQ. The CDR3 consists of 15 residues. V was pared by 0 bases and J by 3 bases, with 4 bases of the junction left unmatched. The CDR3 reads CASSLAQGAFYEQYF. CDR3 nucleotide sequence: TGCGCCAGCAGCTTGGCACAGGGGGCCTTCTACGAGCAGTACTTC.

This chain links TRBV5-1 with TRBJ2-7, with 8 bases aligning to TRBD1. The CDR3 length is 16 residues. CDR1 SGHRS and CDR2 YFSETQ come from the germline V gene. J lost 2 bases, V lost 4 bases, and 11 bases had no gene match. The CDR3 here is CASSQPDRVEAYEQYF. The CDR3 nucleotides read TGCGCCAGCAGCCAGCCGGACAGGGTCGAAGCCTACGAGCAGTACTTC.

A few counts support this clone. This sequence joins TRBV4-2 and TRBJ2-7, with 7 bases that match TRBD1. This CDR3 spans 15 amino acids. The junction had 14 bases not matched to a gene; V was cut back by 7 bases and J by 5 bases. CDR1 and CDR2 from the germline V gene are LGHNA and YNFKEQ. The DNA of the CDR3 is TGTGCCAGCACCCCCCTTCCGGGACAGATCGACGAGCAGTACTTC. It translates to CASTPLPGQIDEQYF.

This chain links TRBV5-4 with TRBJ1-2, with 8 bases matching TRBD1. This CDR3 contains 14 residues. The germline gives CDR1 SGHNT, CDR2 YYREEE (reference sequence). V lost 6 bases to trimming and J lost 4 bases; unmatched junction nucleotides: 8. This CDR3 is CASTPDREGYGYTF. The CDR3 region has the DNA TGTGCCAGCACCCCGGACAGGGAGGGCTATGGCTACACCTTC.

The chain employs TRBV2 and TRBJ2-5; TRBD1 aligns across 7 bases. CDR1 is SNHLY and CDR2 is FYNNEI in the germline V gene. With V trimmed by 8 bases and J by 4 bases, 13 bases remained unmatched. This CDR3 spans 15 amino acids. The CDR3 here is CASGLTGRSRETQYF. In DNA form, the CDR3 reads TGTGCCAGCGGGTTGACAGGGCGGAGTCGAGAGACCCAGTACTTC.

The chain employs TRBV29-1 and TRBJ2-1; no reliable D call. V lost 0 bases and J 10 bases, leaving 4 bases between the germline ends. Germline V gene data show CDR1 as SQVTM and CDR2 as ANQGSEA. The CDR3 extends over 10 amino acids. The CDR3 reads CSVEEAEQFF. CDR3 sequence (DNA): TGCAGCGTTGAAGAGGCCGAGCAGTTCTTC.

The chain couples TRBV30 to TRBJ2-7; D may match TRBD1 or TRBD2 (6 bases each). The CDR3 runs 12 residues. V was cut by 1 base and J by 5 bases, with 9 bases left in between. The germline gives CDR1 GTSNPN, CDR2 SVGIG (reference sequence). The CDR3 DNA reads TGTGCCTGGAGTGAAGGGGGGCACGAGCAGTACTTC. Protein: CAWSEGGHEQYF.

This clone was counted only a few times. The chain uses TRBV7-8 and TRBJ1-1; tentative D call: TRBD1 (5 bases). CDR1 SGHVS and CDR2 FQNEAQ come from the germline V gene. The CDR3 spans 15 residues. V lost 5 bases and J lost 3, with 16 bases in between. The chain's CDR3 is CASSHGTSADTEAFF. The DNA for the CDR3 is TGTGCCAGCAGCCATGGGACGTCGGCAGACACTGAAGCTTTCTTT.

In this sample, this clone turned up a few times. V is TRBV6-5 and J is TRBJ2-7; D possibly corresponds to TRBD2 (5 bases). Germline values: CDR1 MNHEY, CDR2 SVGAGI. The V end lost 2 bases, the J end lost 2 bases, and 16 bases lay between the germline ends. The CDR3 contains 16 residues. In DNA, the CDR3 is TGTGCCAGCAGTTACGCCGCGACCGGGATCCCCTACGAGCAGTACTTC. It translates to CASSYAATGIPYEQYF.

The chain employs TRBV28 and TRBJ2-7; D is possibly TRBD1 (5 bases). The V end was cut by 6 bases, the J end by 4 bases, with 10 bases between. This CDR3 has 12 residues. The germline CDR1 and CDR2 sequences are MDHEN and SYDVKM. CDR3 protein: CASRRGLYEQYF. The CDR3 DNA sequence: TGTGCCAGCAGAAGGGGCCTGTACGAGCAGTACTTC.

The chain carries TRBV7-8 and TRBJ2-3; possibly TRBD1 for D (6 bases). The V end lost 1 base, the J end lost 1 base, and 9 bases lay between the germline ends. From germline, CDR1 is SGHVS and CDR2 FQNEAQ. The CDR3 contains 15 residues. CDR3 region: CASSLGGLRTDTQYF. CDR3 nucleotides: TGTGCCAGCAGCTTAGGGGGGCTCCGCACAGATACGCAGTATTTT.

The chain carries TRBV28 and TRBJ1-5; TRBD1 might be the D (5 bases). The CDR3 is 13 residues long. The V end lost 6 bases, the J end lost 3 bases, and 9 bases lay between the germline ends. Germline loops: CDR1 MDHEN, CDR2 SYDVKM. In DNA, the CDR3 is TGTGCCAGCAGAGGGGCCCTCAATCAGCCCCAGCATTTT. Amino acid sequence: CASRGALNQPQHF.